Included here is one T cell receptor (beta chain) sequence, with context. Its antigen is currently unknown. V dropped 2 bases and J dropped 4 bases, with 24 bases sitting between them. Germline loops: CDR1 SGHTA, CDR2 FQGNSA. The CDR3 totals 19 residues. This entry is derived from a study of blood T cells in healthy people across ages. Study outcomes and limitations: Versus aged donors, long-lived donors had higher diversity and more naive CD4+ cells. The recorded TCR beta diversity per million T cells decreased in a roughly linear manner with age.

Combining a sample-barcoded 5' primer with a J-beta primer mix, a second PCR ran for roughly 6 to 12 cycles. With 12 random nucleotides, a template-switch adaptor tagged each individual cDNA molecule. From the 5' RACE reads, TCRdb called clonotypes with MiXCR, one entry per CDR3 protein. This sample has about 640,000 distinct CDR3 sequences, with roughly 50% found just once. The gene calls are TRBV7-2 and TRBJ2-1; possibly TRBD2 for D (6 bases). The clonotype originates from a man aged 55 to 70 in good health. The specimen was blood. CDR3 loop: CASSLPAGDGTPLYNEQFF. CDR3 bases: TGTGCCAGCAGCTTACCAGCGGGCGATGGGACTCCACTTTACAATGAGCAGTTCTTC.